A few counts support the clone carrying this T cell receptor (beta chain). This sample stems from a study of blood T cells in healthy people across ages. Germline V gene lookup returns CDR1 MNHNY and CDR2 SVGAGI (reference sequence). CDR3 length: 15 residues. Alongside a J-beta primer mix, a sample-barcoded 5' primer served in a second PCR lasting roughly 7 to 12 cycles. TCRdb passed the 5' RACE reads through MiXCR, listing each CDR3 protein once. The sample has approximately 810,000 distinct CDR3 sequences, more than 25% seen once. The receptor was isolated from an elderly woman in good health. The sample comprised blood. The rearrangement uses TRBV6-6 and TRBJ2-5; 9 nucleotides align to TRBD1. The J call may not be correct, given that the DNA end is closer to TRBJ2-7. The CDR3 DNA is TGTGCCAGCAGTTCTCCCGGGACAGGGCTAGACGAGCAGTACTTC. Protein: CASSSPGTGLDEQYF.